This T cell receptor (beta chain) emerged from a study of Graves' ophthalmopathy and Graves' hyperthyroidism. Whole-study findings and limits: A classifier, a 13-signature model, separated ophthalmopathy from stable hyperthyroidism with about 88% sensitivity and less than 83% specificity. In blood, most expanded thyroid clonotypes above 0.001 frequency were also detected.

Worth noting for this clonotype: As yet, its antigen is unknown. This is likely a read error, given that the CDR3 carries no conserved phenylalanine or tryptophan at its end.

The authors amplified TCR beta CDR3 regions from RNA transcripts. The workflow started with a first-round RT-PCR run with HTBI primers and then moved on to a second-round multiplex PCR. TCRdb passed the multiplex PCR reads through MiXCR, listing each CDR3 protein once. The data contain about 740,000 distinct CDR3 sequences, around 40% of them singletons. Each diagnosis was determined on the basis of clinical symptoms, serum thyroxine, TRAb, thyroid ultrasound and orbital computed tomography. CDR3 length: 14 amino acids. Germline values: CDR1 SGHRS, CDR2 YFSETQ. The chain joins TRBV5-1 to TRBJ2-5; no firm D call. The TCR originated in an adult man with Graves' ophthalmopathy. The sample consisted of peripheral blood. DNA of the CDR3: TGTGCCAGCAGCTTGGACGGCTTTGTAGAGACCCAGTACGTC. Its translation is CASSLDGFVETQYV.